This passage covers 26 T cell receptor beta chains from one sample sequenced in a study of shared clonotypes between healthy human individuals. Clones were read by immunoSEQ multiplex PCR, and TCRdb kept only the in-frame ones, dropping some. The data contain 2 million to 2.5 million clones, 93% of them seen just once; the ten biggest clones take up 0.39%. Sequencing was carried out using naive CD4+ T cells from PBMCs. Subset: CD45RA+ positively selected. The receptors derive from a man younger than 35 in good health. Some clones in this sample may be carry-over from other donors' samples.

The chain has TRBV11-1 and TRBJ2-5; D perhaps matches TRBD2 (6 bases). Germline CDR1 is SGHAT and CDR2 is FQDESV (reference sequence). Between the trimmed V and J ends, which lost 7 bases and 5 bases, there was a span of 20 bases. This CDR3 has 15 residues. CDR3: CASTSDGRVGETQYF. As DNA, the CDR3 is TGTGCCAGCACCTCAGACGGGAGAGTTGGGGAGACCCAGTACTTC.

The CDR3: CASSLGGATPNYEQYF. In DNA form, the CDR3 reads TGTGCCAGCAGCTTGGGAGGGGCTACCCCAAACTACGAGCAGTACTTC. This sequence joins TRBV5-4 and TRBJ2-7, with D perhaps TRBD1 or TRBD2 (5 bases each). The CDR3 has 16 residues. The germline V gene encodes CDR1 SGHNT and CDR2 YYREEE (reference sequence). V was trimmed by 0 bases and J by 3 bases, leaving 16 bases between them.

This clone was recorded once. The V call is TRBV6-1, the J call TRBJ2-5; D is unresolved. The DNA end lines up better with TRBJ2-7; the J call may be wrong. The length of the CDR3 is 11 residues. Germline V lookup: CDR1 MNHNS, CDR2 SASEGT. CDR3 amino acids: CASSMIYEQYF. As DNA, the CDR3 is TGTGCCAGCAGTATGATATACGAGCAGTACTTC.

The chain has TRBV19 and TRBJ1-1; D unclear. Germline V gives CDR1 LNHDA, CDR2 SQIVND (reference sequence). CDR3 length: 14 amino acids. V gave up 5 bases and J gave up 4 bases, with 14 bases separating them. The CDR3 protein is CASSSPKRSTEAFF. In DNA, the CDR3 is TGTGCCAGTAGTTCCCCAAAGAGGAGCACTGAAGCTTTCTTT.

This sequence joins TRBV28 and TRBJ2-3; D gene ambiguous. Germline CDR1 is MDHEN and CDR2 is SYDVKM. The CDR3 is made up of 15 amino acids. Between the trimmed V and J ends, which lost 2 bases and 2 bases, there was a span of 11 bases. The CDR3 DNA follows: TGTGCCAGCAGTTTAACGGGCAGAGCCACAGATACGCAGTATTTT. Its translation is CASSLTGRATDTQYF.

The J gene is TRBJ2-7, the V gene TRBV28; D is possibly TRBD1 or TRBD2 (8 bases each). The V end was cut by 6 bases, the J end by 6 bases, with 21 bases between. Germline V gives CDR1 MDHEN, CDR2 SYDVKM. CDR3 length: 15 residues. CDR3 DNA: TGTGCCAGCAGAACCCAGGGGGCGGGGGGAGCCGAGCAGTACTTC. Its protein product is CASRTQGAGGAEQYF.

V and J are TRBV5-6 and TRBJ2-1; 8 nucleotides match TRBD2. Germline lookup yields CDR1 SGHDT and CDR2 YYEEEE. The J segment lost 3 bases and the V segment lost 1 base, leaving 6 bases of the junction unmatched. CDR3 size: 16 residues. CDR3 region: CASSLLLAVIYNEQFF. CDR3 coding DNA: TGTGCCAGCAGCTTGTTACTAGCGGTAATCTACAATGAGCAGTTCTTC.

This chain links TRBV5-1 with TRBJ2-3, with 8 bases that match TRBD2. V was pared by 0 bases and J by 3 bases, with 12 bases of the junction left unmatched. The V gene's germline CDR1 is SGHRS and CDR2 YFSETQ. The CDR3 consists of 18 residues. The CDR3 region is CASSLAIQREIDTDTQYF. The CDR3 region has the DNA TGCGCCAGCAGCTTGGCCATCCAGCGGGAGATCGATACAGATACGCAGTATTTT.

CDR3 loop: CASTMSGVVDTQYF. DNA for the CDR3: TGTGCCAGCACGATGTCGGGAGTAGTAGATACGCAGTATTTT. V is TRBV28 and J is TRBJ2-3, with D possibly matching TRBD2 (6 bases). Germline V gene lookup returns CDR1 MDHEN and CDR2 SYDVKM. This CDR3 region has 14 residues. Trimming shortened V by 7 bases and J by 5 bases, and 16 bases separated the two germline ends.

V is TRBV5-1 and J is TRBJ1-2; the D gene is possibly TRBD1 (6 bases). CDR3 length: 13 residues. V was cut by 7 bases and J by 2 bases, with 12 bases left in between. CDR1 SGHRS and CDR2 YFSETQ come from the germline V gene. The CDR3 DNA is TGCGCCAGCTTGGCCACAGGGAACTATGGCTACACCTTC. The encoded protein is CASLATGNYGYTF. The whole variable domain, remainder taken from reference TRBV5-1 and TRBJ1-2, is KAGVTQTPRYLIKTRGQQVTLSCSPISGHRSVSWYQQTPGQGLQFLFEYFSETQRNKGNFPGRFSGRQFSNSRSEMNVSTLELGDSALYLCASLATGNYGYTFGSGTRLTVV.

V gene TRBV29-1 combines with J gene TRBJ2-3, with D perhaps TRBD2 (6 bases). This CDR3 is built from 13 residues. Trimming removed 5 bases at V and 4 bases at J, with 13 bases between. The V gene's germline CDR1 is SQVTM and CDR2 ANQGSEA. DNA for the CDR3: TGCAGCGTTCAACGAGCTAGCGCAGATACGCAGTATTTT. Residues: CSVQRASADTQYF.

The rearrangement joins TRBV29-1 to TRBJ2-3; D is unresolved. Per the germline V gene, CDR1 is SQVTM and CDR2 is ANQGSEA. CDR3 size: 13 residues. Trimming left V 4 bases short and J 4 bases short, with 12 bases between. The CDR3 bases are TGCAGCGTTGGTAGCCCGCCAGCAGATACGCAGTATTTT. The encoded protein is CSVGSPPADTQYF.

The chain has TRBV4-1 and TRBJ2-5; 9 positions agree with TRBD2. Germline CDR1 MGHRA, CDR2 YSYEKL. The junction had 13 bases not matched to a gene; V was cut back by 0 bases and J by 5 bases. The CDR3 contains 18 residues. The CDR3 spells CASSQDKIGGRAGETQYF. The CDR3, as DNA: TGCGCCAGCAGCCAAGATAAGATCGGCGGGAGGGCCGGGGAGACCCAGTACTTC.

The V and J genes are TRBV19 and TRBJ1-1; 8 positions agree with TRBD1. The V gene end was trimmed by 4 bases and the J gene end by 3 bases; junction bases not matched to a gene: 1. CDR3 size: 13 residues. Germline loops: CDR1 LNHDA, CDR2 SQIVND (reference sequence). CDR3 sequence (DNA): TGTGCCAGTAGTAGACAGGGGTACACTGAAGCTTTCTTT. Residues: CASSRQGYTEAFF.

The CDR3 loop is CASSQTGGAETQYF. The CDR3 nucleotides read TGTGCCAGCAGCCAAACAGGGGGCGCGGAGACCCAGTACTTC. The chain links TRBV7-2 to TRBJ2-5; 9 positions agree with TRBD1. The CDR3 covers 14 residues. V was clipped by 5 bases and J by 5 bases; unmatched bases: 6. Germline CDR1 is SGHTA and CDR2 is FQGNSA.

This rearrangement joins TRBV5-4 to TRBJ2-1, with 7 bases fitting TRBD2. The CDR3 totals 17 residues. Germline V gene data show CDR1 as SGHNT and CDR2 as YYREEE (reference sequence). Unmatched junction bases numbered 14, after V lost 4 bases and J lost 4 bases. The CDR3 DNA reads TGTGCCAGCAGCGCCGGCGGGACTACCTCTAGGTACAATGAGCAGTTCTTC. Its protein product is CASSAGGTTSRYNEQFF. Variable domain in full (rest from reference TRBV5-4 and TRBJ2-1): ETGVTQSPTHLIKTRGQQVTLRCSSQSGHNTVSWYQQALGQGPQFIFQYYREEENGRGNFPPRFSGLQFPNYSSELNVNALELDDSALYLCASSAGGTTSRYNEQFFGPGTRLTVL.

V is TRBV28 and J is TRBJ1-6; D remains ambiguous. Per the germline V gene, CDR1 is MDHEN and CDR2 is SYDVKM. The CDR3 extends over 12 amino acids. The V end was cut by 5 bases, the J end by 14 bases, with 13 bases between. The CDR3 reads CASSIPFRALHF. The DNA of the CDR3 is TGTGCCAGCAGTATCCCGTTTAGGGCCCTCCACTTT.

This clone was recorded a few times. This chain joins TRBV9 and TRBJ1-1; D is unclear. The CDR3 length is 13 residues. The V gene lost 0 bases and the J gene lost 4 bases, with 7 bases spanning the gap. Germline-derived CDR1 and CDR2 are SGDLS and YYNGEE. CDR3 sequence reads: CASSVVRTTEAFF. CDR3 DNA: TGTGCCAGCAGCGTAGTGAGAACCACTGAAGCTTTCTTT.

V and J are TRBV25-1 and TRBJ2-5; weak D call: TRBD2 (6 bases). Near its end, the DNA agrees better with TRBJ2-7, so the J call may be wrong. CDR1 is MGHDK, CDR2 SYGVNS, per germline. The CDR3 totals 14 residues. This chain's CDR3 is CASSAAGPSAEQYF. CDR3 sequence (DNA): TGTGCCAGCAGTGCCGCGGGACCCTCCGCCGAGCAGTACTTC.

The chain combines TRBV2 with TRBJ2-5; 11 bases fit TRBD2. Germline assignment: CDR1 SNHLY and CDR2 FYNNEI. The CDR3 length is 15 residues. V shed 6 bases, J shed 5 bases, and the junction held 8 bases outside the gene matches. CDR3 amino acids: CASSLAGGIRETQYF. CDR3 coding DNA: TGTGCCAGCAGCCTAGCGGGAGGTATTCGCGAGACCCAGTACTTC.

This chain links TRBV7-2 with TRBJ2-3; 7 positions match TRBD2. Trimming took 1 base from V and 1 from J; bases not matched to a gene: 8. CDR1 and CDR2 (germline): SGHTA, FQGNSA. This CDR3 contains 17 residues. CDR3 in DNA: TGTGCCAGCAGCTTAGTGGGCGGGAGATCCGGCACAGATACGCAGTATTTT. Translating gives CASSLVGGRSGTDTQYF.

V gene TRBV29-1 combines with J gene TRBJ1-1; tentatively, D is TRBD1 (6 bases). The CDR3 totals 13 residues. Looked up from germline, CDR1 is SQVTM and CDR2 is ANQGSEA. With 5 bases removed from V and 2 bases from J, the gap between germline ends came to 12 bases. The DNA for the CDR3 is TGCAGCGTTACCAGGGGAGAAAACACTGAAGCTTTCTTT. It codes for CSVTRGENTEAFF.

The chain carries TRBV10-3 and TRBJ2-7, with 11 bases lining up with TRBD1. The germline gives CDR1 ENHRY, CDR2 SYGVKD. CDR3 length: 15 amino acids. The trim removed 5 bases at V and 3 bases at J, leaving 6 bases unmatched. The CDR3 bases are TGTGCCATCAGTCCCCAAGGGACAGGGGGCTACGAGCAGTACTTC. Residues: CAISPQGTGGYEQYF.

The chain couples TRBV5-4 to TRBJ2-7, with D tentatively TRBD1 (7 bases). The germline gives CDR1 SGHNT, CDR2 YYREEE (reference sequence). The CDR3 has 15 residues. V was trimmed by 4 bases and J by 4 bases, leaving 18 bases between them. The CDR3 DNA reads TGTGCCAGCAGCAACAGACAGGCAGGGGGGTACGAGCAGTACTTC. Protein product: CASSNRQAGGYEQYF.

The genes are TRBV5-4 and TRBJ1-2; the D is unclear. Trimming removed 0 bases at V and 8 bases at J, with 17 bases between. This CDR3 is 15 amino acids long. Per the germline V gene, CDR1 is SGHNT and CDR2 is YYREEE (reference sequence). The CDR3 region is CASSLAARPYWGYTF. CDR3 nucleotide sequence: TGTGCCAGCAGCTTGGCCGCCCGACCGTATTGGGGCTACACCTTC. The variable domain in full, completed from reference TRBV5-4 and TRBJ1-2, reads ETGVTQSPTHLIKTRGQQVTLRCSSQSGHNTVSWYQQALGQGPQFIFQYYREEENGRGNFPPRFSGLQFPNYSSELNVNALELDDSALYLCASSLAARPYWGYTFGSGTRLTVV.

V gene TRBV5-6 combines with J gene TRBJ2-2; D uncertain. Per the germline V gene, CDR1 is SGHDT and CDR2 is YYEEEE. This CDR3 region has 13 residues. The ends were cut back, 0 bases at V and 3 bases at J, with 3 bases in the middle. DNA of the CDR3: TGTGCCAGCAGCTTGGAAGACACCGGGGAGCTGTTTTTT. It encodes CASSLEDTGELFF.